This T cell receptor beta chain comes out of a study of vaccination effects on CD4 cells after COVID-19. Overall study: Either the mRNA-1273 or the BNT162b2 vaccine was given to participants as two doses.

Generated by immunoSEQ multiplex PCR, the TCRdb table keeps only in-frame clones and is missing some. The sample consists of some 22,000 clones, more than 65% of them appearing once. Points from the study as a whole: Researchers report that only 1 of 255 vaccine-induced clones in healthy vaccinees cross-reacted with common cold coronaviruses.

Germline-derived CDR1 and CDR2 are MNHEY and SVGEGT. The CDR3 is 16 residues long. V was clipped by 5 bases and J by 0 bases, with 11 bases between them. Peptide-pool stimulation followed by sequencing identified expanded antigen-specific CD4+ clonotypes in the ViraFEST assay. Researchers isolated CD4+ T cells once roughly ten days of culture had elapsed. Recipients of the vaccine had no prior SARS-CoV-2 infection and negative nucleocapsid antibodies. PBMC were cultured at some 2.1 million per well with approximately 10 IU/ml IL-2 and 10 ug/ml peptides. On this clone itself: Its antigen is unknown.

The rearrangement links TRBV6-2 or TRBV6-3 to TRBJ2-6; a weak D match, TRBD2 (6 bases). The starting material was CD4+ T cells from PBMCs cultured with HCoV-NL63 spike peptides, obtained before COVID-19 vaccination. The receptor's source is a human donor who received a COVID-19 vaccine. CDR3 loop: CASSRDGGSGANVLTF. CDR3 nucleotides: TGTGCCAGCAGTCGGGACGGGGGCTCTGGGGCCAACGTCCTGACTTTC.